The present entry profiles one T cell receptor (beta chain) with its context. In the original processing: Amplified reference gene primers provided the basis for estimating nucleated cell counts. The protocol was immunoSEQ multiplex PCR, while the TCRdb copy is restricted to in-frame clones and leaves out a portion. That table furnishes V, J and clone size, whereas the DNA furnished D and trimming. The table has 90,000 to 150,000 clones, approximately 80% seen once. The sample is drawn from a study of blood T cell repertoires in COVID-19. Study-wide context: Sites in the United States, Italy and Spain provided acute and convalescent COVID-19 samples. T cells, B-cell-depleted T cells, or PBMCs provided the cDNA or gDNA that served as material.

V was pared by 0 bases and J by 5 bases, with 14 bases between. The CDR3 extends over 15 amino acids. Germline V gene sequence: CDR1 SGHDT, CDR2 YYEEEE. The TCR originated in a woman aged 80 or older with acute or convalescent COVID-19. This chain uses TRBV5-6 with TRBJ2-5; the D gene is possibly TRBD2 (6 bases). Sequences were obtained from peripheral blood. In nucleotides, the CDR3 is TGTGCCAGCAGCTTGGGGGGCGGAGGGGTGGAGACCCAGTACTTC. As protein: CASSLGGGGVETQYF.